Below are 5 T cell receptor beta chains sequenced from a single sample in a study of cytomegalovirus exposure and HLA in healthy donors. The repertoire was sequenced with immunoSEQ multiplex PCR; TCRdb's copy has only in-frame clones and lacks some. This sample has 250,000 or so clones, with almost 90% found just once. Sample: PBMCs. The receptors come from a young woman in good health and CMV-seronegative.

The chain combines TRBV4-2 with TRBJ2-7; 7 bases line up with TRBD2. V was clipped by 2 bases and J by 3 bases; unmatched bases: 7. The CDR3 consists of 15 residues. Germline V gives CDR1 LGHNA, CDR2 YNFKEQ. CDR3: CASSQLSGLDYEQYF. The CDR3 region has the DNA TGTGCCAGCAGCCAACTTTCAGGACTAGACTACGAGCAGTACTTC.

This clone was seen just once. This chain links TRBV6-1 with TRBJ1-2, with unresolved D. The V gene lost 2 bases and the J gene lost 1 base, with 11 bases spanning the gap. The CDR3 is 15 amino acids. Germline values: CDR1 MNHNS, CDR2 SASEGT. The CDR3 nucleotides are TGTGCCAGCAGTGAACCTGGGCCAGATAACTATGGCTACACCTTC. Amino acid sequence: CASSEPGPDNYGYTF.

This chain's CDR3 is CASSPRDRSSYEQYF. CDR3 nucleotides: TGCGCCAGCAGCCCCCGGGACAGGTCCTCCTACGAGCAGTACTTC. The chain joins TRBV4-1 to TRBJ2-7, with 8 bases that match TRBD1. CDR3 size: 15 residues. CDR1 is MGHRA, CDR2 YSYEKL, per germline. Unmatched junction bases numbered 5, after V lost 4 bases and J lost 0 bases.

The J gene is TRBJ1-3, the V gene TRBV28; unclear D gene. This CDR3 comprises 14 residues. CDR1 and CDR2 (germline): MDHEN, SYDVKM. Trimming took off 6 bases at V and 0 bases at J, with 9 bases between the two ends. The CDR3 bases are TGTGCCAGCAGCCTATCCTACTCTGGAAACACCATATATTTT. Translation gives CASSLSYSGNTIYF. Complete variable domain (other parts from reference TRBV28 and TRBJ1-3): DVKVTQSSRYLVKRTGEKVFLECVQDMDHENMFWYRQDPGLGLRLIYFSYDVKMKEKGDIPEGYSVSREKKERFSLILESASTNQTSMYLCASSLSYSGNTIYFGEGSWLTVV.

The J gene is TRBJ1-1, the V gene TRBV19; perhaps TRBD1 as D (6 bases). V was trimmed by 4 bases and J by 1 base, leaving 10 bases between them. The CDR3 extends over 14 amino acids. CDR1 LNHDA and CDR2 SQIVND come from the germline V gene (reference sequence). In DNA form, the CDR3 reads TGTGCCAGTAGTACTATCAGGGGGAACACTGAAGCTTTCTTT. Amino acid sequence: CASSTIRGNTEAFF.